The T cell receptor beta chain described here comes from a study of OX40 agonist ivuxolimab in advanced cancers. TCRdb's copy holds only in-frame clones and misses some; the assay was immunoSEQ multiplex PCR. The sample gives about 91,000 clones, about nine tenths of which show up once; over 1.5% is in the top ten. This clone was detected once. Blood samples were obtained at baseline, cycle 4 day 1, and cycle 7 day 1. Sample: CD4+ or CD8+ T cells sorted from blood, taken in a trial of the OX40 agonist ivuxolimab. The clonotype was recovered from an adult with an advanced solid tumor such as melanoma, head and neck, liver or kidney cancer.

DNA for the CDR3: TGTGCCAGCAGCCCGGATCCGGACAGGGGAAGCAATCAGCCCCAGCATTTT. Translating it yields CASSPDPDRGSNQPQHF. The rearrangement joins TRBV5-4 to TRBJ1-5, with TRBD1 matching 9 bases. J gave up 1 base and V 4 bases, and 9 bases lay outside the gene matches. From germline, CDR1 is SGHNT and CDR2 YYREEE (reference sequence). The CDR3 loop spans 17 amino acids.